A selection of T cell receptor beta chains follows, all from one sample in a study of T cells after yellow fever vaccination. MiXCR, run by TCRdb on the 5' RACE reads, gives a single entry per CDR3 protein. The table lists fewer than 650,000 distinct CDR3 sequences, 20% to 25% of them singletons. The starting material was PBMCs, obtained roughly 20 days after the first yellow fever vaccination. The receptors were gathered from a man aged 18 to 29 who received the YFV17D yellow fever vaccine. CDR3s include the opening cysteine and the closing phenylalanine or tryptophan. The order of the fields is D gene, V gene, clone size, J gene, CDR3 protein, CDR3 DNA. D genes are given only for firm matches. Only some rows state a clone size, as once, few, many or a class for expanded clones.

D: .
V: TRBV3-1
size: .
J: TRBJ2-1
CDR3: CASSLARTANEQFF
DNA: TGTGCCAGCAGCCTCGCCCGAACGGCCAATGAGCAGTTCTTC

D: TRBD1
V: TRBV12-3/TRBV12-4
size: few
J: TRBJ2-1
CDR3: CASLGQGTMTQFF
DNA: TGTGCCAGCCTGGGACAGGGGACAATGACGCAGTTCTTC

D: .
V: TRBV7-9
size: .
J: TRBJ2-7
CDR3: CASSLLSGGAGEQYF
DNA: TGTGCCAGCAGCTTACTTTCAGGGGGAGCGGGCGAGCAGTACTTC

D: .
V: TRBV10-3
size: .
J: TRBJ2-7
CDR3: CAIIPPERVYEQYF
DNA: TGTGCCATCATCCCGCCGGAAAGGGTCTACGAGCAGTACTTC

D: TRBD2
V: TRBV7-2
size: .
J: TRBJ2-3
CDR3: CASSLLTSGGTDTQYF
DNA: TGTGCCAGCAGCCTCCTGACTAGCGGGGGCACAGATACGCAGTATTTT

D: TRBD2
V: TRBV7-2
size: .
J: TRBJ2-3
CDR3: CASSKGLAGEDTQYF
DNA: TGTGCCAGCAGCAAAGGACTAGCGGGGGAAGATACGCAGTATTTT

D: .
V: TRBV7-6
size: many
J: TRBJ2-7
CDR3: CASSLGLGGYEQYF
DNA: TGTGCCAGCAGCTTAGGACTAGGGGGCTACGAGCAGTACTTC

D: .
V: TRBV19
size: .
J: TRBJ2-1
CDR3: CASEGWEDKGYNEQFF
DNA: TGTGCCAGCGAGGGATGGGAGGATAAAGGCTACAATGAGCAGTTCTTC

D: TRBD1
V: TRBV3-1
size: .
J: TRBJ1-1
CDR3: CASSQGTGWDTEAFF
DNA: TGTGCCAGCAGCCAAGGGACAGGGTGGGACACTGAAGCTTTCTTT

D: .
V: TRBV27
size: .
J: TRBJ1-4
CDR3: CASSRKEEEKLFF
DNA: TGTGCCAGCAGTAGAAAAGAGGAAGAAAAACTGTTTTTT

D: .
V: TRBV3-1
size: many
J: TRBJ2-3
CDR3: CASSPIGGDTQYF
DNA: TGTGCCAGCAGTCCGATCGGTGGAGATACGCAGTATTTT

D: .
V: TRBV29-1
size: few
J: TRBJ2-3
CDR3: CSVGFAGSTDTQYF
DNA: TGCAGCGTTGGTTTCGCGGGGAGCACAGATACGCAGTATTTT

D: .
V: TRBV6-5
size: .
J: TRBJ2-1
CDR3: CASAGPGAGEQFF
DNA: TGTGCCAGCGCAGGACCAGGGGCGGGTGAGCAGTTCTTC

D: .
V: TRBV20-1
size: few
J: TRBJ1-6
CDR3: CSARPNSPLHF
DNA: TGCAGTGCTCGACCGAATTCACCCCTCCACTTT

D: .
V: TRBV5-1
size: few
J: TRBJ1-3
CDR3: CASSYTIRSAGNTIYF
DNA: TGCGCCAGCTCGTATACCATACGTTCAGCTGGAAACACCATATATTTT

D: TRBD2
V: TRBV28
size: .
J: TRBJ2-1
CDR3: CATKRGGGAYNEQFF
DNA: TGTGCCACCAAGCGTGGCGGGGGGGCCTACAATGAGCAGTTCTTC

D: .
V: TRBV4-2
size: many
J: TRBJ1-1
CDR3: CASSQALQGSNTEAFF
DNA: TGTGCCAGCAGCCAAGCCTTACAGGGATCGAACACTGAAGCTTTCTTT

D: .
V: TRBV10-3
size: .
J: TRBJ2-1
CDR3: CAIKVTASSYNEQFF
DNA: TGTGCCATCAAGGTAACAGCGAGCTCCTACAATGAGCAGTTCTTC

D: .
V: TRBV6-1
size: few
J: TRBJ2-1
CDR3: CASSPRSGRSYNEQFF
DNA: TGTGCCAGCAGTCCCAGGTCAGGCCGGTCCTACAATGAGCAGTTCTTC

D: .
V: TRBV19
size: .
J: TRBJ2-4
CDR3: CASSSPRGRVRDIQYF
DNA: TGTGCCAGTAGTTCCCCCCGGGGCAGGGTGAGGGACATTCAGTACTTC

D: TRBD2
V: TRBV5-1
size: few
J: TRBJ2-1
CDR3: CASSLLAGEEEQFF
DNA: TGCGCCAGCAGCTTGCTAGCGGGGGAGGAGGAGCAGTTCTTC

D: .
V: TRBV6-5
size: .
J: TRBJ2-3
CDR3: CASSYGSRGFTDTQYF
DNA: TGTGCCAGCAGTTACGGTAGCCGGGGCTTCACAGATACGCAGTATTTT

D: .
V: TRBV5-6
size: few
J: TRBJ2-2
CDR3: CASSFFAAGELFF
DNA: TGTGCCAGCAGCTTTTTTGCCGCCGGGGAGCTGTTTTTT

D: TRBD2
V: TRBV10-2
size: .
J: TRBJ2-7
CDR3: CASYGSGGADEQYF
DNA: TGCGCCAGCTACGGTAGCGGGGGTGCCGACGAGCAGTACTTC

D: .
V: TRBV9
size: .
J: TRBJ2-6
CDR3: CASSVSTNSGANVLTF
DNA: TGTGCCAGCAGCGTTTCGACTAACTCTGGGGCCAACGTCCTGACTTTC

D: .
V: TRBV4-1
size: .
J: TRBJ1-3
CDR3: CASSATLVSGNTIYF
DNA: TGCGCCAGCAGCGCAACGTTGGTCTCTGGAAACACCATATATTTT

D: .
V: TRBV6-1
size: .
J: TRBJ2-3
CDR3: CASKARPTALDTQYF
DNA: TGTGCCAGCAAAGCTCGACCTACGGCATTGGATACGCAGTATTTT

D: .
V: TRBV6-1
size: .
J: TRBJ2-1
CDR3: CASSHTGTPIYNEQFF
DNA: TGTGCCAGCAGCCACACCGGGACCCCTATTTACAATGAGCAGTTCTTC

D: .
V: TRBV11-2
size: few
J: TRBJ2-7
CDR3: CASTLTAFGEQYF
DNA: TGTGCCAGCACCTTGACGGCGTTTGGGGAGCAGTACTTC

D: TRBD1
V: TRBV11-2
size: .
J: TRBJ1-2
CDR3: CASSFRDSSTDYGYTF
DNA: TGTGCCAGCAGCTTTAGGGACAGCTCAACGGACTATGGCTACACCTTC

D: TRBD1
V: TRBV28
size: many
J: TRBJ2-1
CDR3: CASASGGSGYNEQFF
DNA: TGTGCCAGCGCCTCAGGGGGATCTGGGTACAATGAGCAGTTCTTC

D: .
V: TRBV14
size: .
J: TRBJ2-7
CDR3: CASSPRGTIYEQYF
DNA: TGTGCCAGCAGCCCCCGGGGGACAATTTACGAGCAGTACTTC

D: .
V: TRBV4-1
size: .
J: TRBJ2-2
CDR3: CASSQVNLVKYTGELFF
DNA: TGCGCCAGCAGCCAAGTAAACCTCGTTAAATACACCGGGGAGCTGTTTTTT

D: .
V: TRBV6-2/TRBV6-3
size: many
J: TRBJ2-2
CDR3: CASRYHENTGELFF
DNA: TGTGCCAGCCGGTACCATGAGAACACCGGGGAGCTGTTTTTT

D: TRBD1
V: TRBV11-3
size: .
J: TRBJ2-1
CDR3: CASSQRRTGGLDEQFF
DNA: TGTGCCAGCAGCCAGAGGAGGACAGGGGGCCTGGATGAGCAGTTCTTC

D: .
V: TRBV7-2
size: few
J: TRBJ2-3
CDR3: CASSPMAHYGTQYF
DNA: TGTGCCAGCAGCCCCATGGCCCACTATGGGACGCAGTATTTT

D: .
V: TRBV7-8
size: few
J: TRBJ2-3
CDR3: CASSLGGHSDTQYF
DNA: TGTGCCAGCAGCTTAGGAGGGCACTCAGATACGCAGTATTTT

D: TRBD2
V: TRBV7-2
size: .
J: TRBJ2-5
CDR3: CASSLVWTRETQYF
DNA: TGTGCCAGCAGCTTAGTATGGACTAGGGAGACCCAGTACTTC

D: TRBD1
V: TRBV12-3/TRBV12-4
size: .
J: TRBJ1-6
CDR3: CASTSQLWDRGDSPLHF
DNA: TGTGCCAGCACCTCCCAGCTGTGGGACAGAGGAGATTCACCCCTCCACTTT

D: TRBD1
V: TRBV11-2
size: .
J: TRBJ2-1
CDR3: CASRSIRDRNYNEQFF
DNA: TGTGCCAGCAGATCCATACGGGACAGGAACTACAATGAGCAGTTCTTC

D: .
V: TRBV10-3
size: few
J: TRBJ2-5
CDR3: CAISESKGGSETQYF
DNA: TGTGCCATCAGTGAGTCGAAGGGAGGATCAGAGACCCAGTACTTC